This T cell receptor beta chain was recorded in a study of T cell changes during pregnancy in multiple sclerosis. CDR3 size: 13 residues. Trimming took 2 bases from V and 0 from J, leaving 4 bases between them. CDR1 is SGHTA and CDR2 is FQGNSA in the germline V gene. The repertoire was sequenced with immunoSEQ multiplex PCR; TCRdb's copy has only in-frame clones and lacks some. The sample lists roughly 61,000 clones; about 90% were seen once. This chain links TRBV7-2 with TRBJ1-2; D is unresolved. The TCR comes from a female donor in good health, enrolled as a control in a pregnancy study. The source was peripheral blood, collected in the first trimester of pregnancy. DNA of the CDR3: TGTGCCAGCAGCTTAACATCTAACTATGGCTACACCTTC. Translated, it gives CASSLTSNYGYTF.